The subject of this entry is one T cell receptor beta chain. As yet, its antigen is unknown. This specimen belongs to a study of T cell repertoires in cytomegalovirus infection. Overall study context: Use of recently identified HLA-C-restricted and well-studied HLA-B-restricted CMV epitopes was part of the study. From public TCR beta signatures came an indication of both CMV infection and matching HLA type. Whole-study results and caveats: Identification of carriers of CMV plus the relevant HLA was achieved through cumulative public TCR beta family frequency. HLA-C-restricted CMV clonotypes gave the most frequent clonotype in two of eight donors.

MiXCR, applied by TCRdb to the reads, yields one record per CDR3 protein. Of about 890,000 distinct CDR3 sequences in the sample, 30% to 40% were seen once. Trimming cost V 5 bases and J 3 bases, with 13 bases left between them. Germline-derived CDR1 and CDR2 are MNHNS and SASEGT. This CDR3 spans 14 amino acids. The chain is built from TRBV6-1 and TRBJ1-2; a possible D gene is TRBD1 (5 bases). The input for sequencing was cultured CD8+ T cells from PBMCs, taken from culture after CMV antigen stimulation. The sequence was obtained from a human donor in good health (CMV status not recorded). Some clones in this sample may be carry-over from other donors' samples. The CDR3 here is CASSYQGGDYGYTF. CDR3 coding DNA: TGTGCCAGCAGTTACCAGGGAGGGGACTATGGCTACACCTTC.